The 25 T cell receptor beta chains below all came from one sample that was sequenced in a study of Ad26.COV2.S vaccination and SARS-CoV-2 variants. Libraries were prepared by immunoSEQ multiplex PCR; TCRdb keeps only in-frame clonotypes and omits some of them. Of roughly 100,000 clones detected, over 60% appear once; the ten largest clones hold approximately 15%. The sequenced sample was peripheral blood, obtained after recovery from COVID-19. Source of these receptors: a human donor who had recovered from COVID-19.

V is TRBV7-9 and J is TRBJ1-4; D is uncertain. Germline CDR1 and CDR2: SEHNR and FQNEAQ (reference sequence). V gave up 5 bases and J gave up 3 bases, with 13 bases separating them. The CDR3 runs 15 residues. This CDR3 reads CASSPPAGANEKLFF. CDR3 DNA sequence: TGTGCCAGCAGCCCTCCCGCGGGCGCTAATGAAAAACTGTTTTTT.

This sequence joins TRBV2 and TRBJ2-5; 9 nucleotides line up with TRBD2. The CDR3 runs 14 residues. Germline lookup yields CDR1 SNHLY and CDR2 FYNNEI. Losses at the gene ends were 8 bases for V and 1 base for J; bases not matched to a gene: 5. CDR3: CASVSGGLQETQYF. CDR3 in DNA: TGTGCCAGCGTTAGCGGGGGCCTCCAAGAGACCCAGTACTTC.

The V call is TRBV6-5, the J call TRBJ2-7; TRBD1 is a possible D gene (6 bases). The ends were cut back, 6 bases at V and 0 bases at J, with 15 bases in the middle. Germline V gene data show CDR1 as MNHEY and CDR2 as SVGAGI. This CDR3 comprises 15 residues. This CDR3 reads CASSSLRGISYEQYF. The CDR3 nucleotides are TGTGCCAGCAGCTCCCTTAGGGGGATCTCCTACGAGCAGTACTTC.

This chain links TRBV3-1 (or the pseudogene TRBV3-2) with TRBJ2-3; D gene ambiguous. Trimming stripped 0 bases from V and 8 bases from J, with 24 bases between. Germline-derived CDR1 and CDR2 are LGHDT and YNNKEL (reference sequence). The CDR3 consists of 18 residues. CDR3 nucleotides: TGTGCCAGCAGCCAAGAAGCTGGCGAACGCAACCCTCCCGGTACGCAGTATTTT. As protein: CASSQEAGERNPPGTQYF.

The J gene is TRBJ2-5, the V gene TRBV18, with 10 bases identical to TRBD1. Germline V CDR1 and CDR2: KGHSH, LQKENI. The CDR3 totals 15 residues. Trimming removed 3 bases from V and 1 base from J; junction bases left unmatched: 2. CDR3 sequence (DNA): TGTGCCAGCTCACCGGGACAGGGGATCCAAGAGACCCAGTACTTC. Its protein product is CASSPGQGIQETQYF. The full variable domain, rest sourced from reference TRBV18 and TRBJ2-5, is NAGVMQNPRHLVRRRGQEARLRCSPMKGHSHVYWYRQLPEEGLKFMVYLQKENIIDESGMPKERFSAEFPKEGPSILRIQQVVRGDSAAYFCASSPGQGIQETQYFGPGTRLLVL.

The V call is TRBV6-5, the J call TRBJ1-3; D gene ambiguous. The V end lost 6 bases, the J end lost 2 bases, and 11 bases lay between the germline ends. The CDR3 is 14 amino acids. Per the germline V gene, CDR1 is MNHEY and CDR2 is SVGAGI. The CDR3 region is CASRPQEPGNTIYF. CDR3 nucleotides: TGTGCCAGCAGACCTCAGGAACCTGGAAACACCATATATTTT.

This chain joins TRBV4-2 and TRBJ2-3; D is unresolved. The V gene's germline CDR1 is LGHNA and CDR2 YNFKEQ. The V gene lost 0 bases and the J gene lost 0 bases, with 10 bases spanning the gap. This CDR3 has 16 residues. This chain's CDR3 is CASSQDPQTSTDTQYF. The CDR3 nucleotides are TGTGCCAGCAGCCAAGATCCACAGACTAGCACAGATACGCAGTATTTT.

This rearrangement joins TRBV19 to TRBJ1-5, with D unclear. Trimming took 2 bases from V and 2 from J, leaving 10 bases between them. The V gene's germline CDR1 is LNHDA and CDR2 SQIVND (reference sequence). This CDR3 has 15 residues. This CDR3 is CASSITPFRNQPQHF. CDR3 bases: TGTGCCAGTAGTATAACCCCGTTCCGCAATCAGCCCCAGCATTTT.

This chain links TRBV11-2 with TRBJ2-5, with a possible D match to TRBD2 (7 bases). CDR1 SGHAT and CDR2 FQNNGV come from the germline V gene. CDR3 length equals 14 residues. Trimming took 3 bases from V and 4 from J, leaving 12 bases between them. The CDR3 sequence: CASSLWGGVETQYF. Here the CDR3 DNA reads TGTGCCAGCAGCTTGTGGGGGGGCGTAGAGACCCAGTACTTC.

The rearrangement uses TRBV12-3 or TRBV12-4 and TRBJ1-1; D ambiguous. V was clipped by 3 bases and J by 4 bases, with 9 bases between them. The CDR3 covers 13 residues. CDR3 residues: CASSFGDRTEAFF. The CDR3 bases are TGTGCCAGCAGTTTCGGGGATCGCACTGAAGCTTTCTTT.

This clone was counted a few times. The chain recombines TRBV4-2 with TRBJ2-3; possibly TRBD1 or TRBD2 for D (6 bases each). CDR1 is LGHNA and CDR2 is YNFKEQ in the germline V gene. The length of the CDR3 is 18 residues. Trimming shortened V by 0 bases and J by 6 bases, and 22 bases separated the two germline ends. Written as DNA, the CDR3 is TGTGCCAGCAGCCAAGACGTGCCGGCTGGGGGGCCCCCGGATACGCAGTATTTT. This sequence encodes CASSQDVPAGGPPDTQYF.

The rearrangement uses TRBV29-1 and TRBJ2-7, with TRBD1 matching over 10 bases. Trimming at V came to 5 bases and at J to 3 bases, leaving 7 bases not matched to a gene. Germline V gene lookup returns CDR1 SQVTM and CDR2 ANQGSEA. The CDR3 extends over 14 amino acids. CDR3 sequence reads: CSVKRTGGGYEQYF. In DNA form, the CDR3 reads TGCAGCGTTAAACGGACAGGGGGGGGCTACGAGCAGTACTTC.

The chain has TRBV6-2 or TRBV6-3 and TRBJ2-1, with 9 positions matching TRBD1. CDR1 and CDR2 (germline): MNHEY, SVGEGT. V shed 5 bases, J shed 2 bases, and the junction held 4 bases outside the gene matches. This CDR3 spans 15 amino acids. DNA of the CDR3: TGTGCCAGCAGTCGAACAGGGGGCCCCTACAATGAGCAGTTCTTC. Protein product: CASSRTGGPYNEQFF.

The gene calls are TRBV18 and TRBJ1-4, with D unresolved. Germline V CDR1 and CDR2: KGHSH, LQKENI. Between the trimmed V and J ends, which lost 2 bases and 8 bases, there was a span of 9 bases. This CDR3 comprises 13 residues. CDR3 region: CASSPEVAEKLFF. DNA of the CDR3: TGTGCCAGCTCACCAGAGGTGGCAGAAAAACTGTTTTTT.

CDR3 bases: TGTGCCAGCAGCGTAGATCCCCCTAATGAGCAGTTCTTC. It codes for CASSVDPPNEQFF. The chain carries TRBV9 and TRBJ2-1; D is unclear. This CDR3 has 13 amino acids. From germline, CDR1 is SGDLS and CDR2 YYNGEE. Trimming left V 0 bases short and J 7 bases short, with 8 bases between.

The rearrangement links TRBV12-3 or TRBV12-4 to TRBJ1-1, with D maybe TRBD1 (5 bases). V was shortened by 5 bases and J by 4 bases, with 11 bases between the two germline ends. CDR3 size: 13 residues. CDR3 region: CASSDSGGTEAFF. The CDR3 DNA follows: TGTGCCAGCAGTGACTCGGGGGGCACTGAAGCTTTCTTT.

The V and J genes are TRBV2 and TRBJ1-1; no firm D call. Germline V gene lookup returns CDR1 SNHLY and CDR2 FYNNEI. V lost 8 bases, J lost 2 bases, and 12 bases lay in between. This CDR3 region has 13 residues. CDR3 sequence: CASEELYNTEAFF. DNA of the CDR3: TGTGCCAGCGAGGAGCTATACAACACTGAAGCTTTCTTT.

This clone was detected only once. The rearrangement uses TRBV6-5 and TRBJ1-3, with 8 positions matching TRBD1. Germline CDR1 and CDR2: MNHEY and SVGAGI. V lost 5 bases, J lost 5 bases, and 5 bases stayed unmatched. This CDR3 region has 14 residues. Here the CDR3 reads CASSPGGGRNTIYF. CDR3 in DNA: TGTGCCAGCAGTCCAGGGGGCGGTAGAAACACCATATATTTT.

The chain joins TRBV11-2 to TRBJ2-7; 9 positions agree with TRBD1. CDR3 length: 15 amino acids. Per germline, CDR1 SGHAT and CDR2 FQNNGV. V gave up 4 bases and J gave up 3 bases; unmatched junction bases: 7. CDR3 in amino acids: CASSSNRGLIYEQYF. In DNA, the CDR3 is TGTGCCAGCAGCTCGAACAGGGGGCTCATCTACGAGCAGTACTTC.

Here the CDR3 reads CASSFSLGRATLTDTQYF. The CDR3 coding sequence is TGTGCCAGCAGCTTCTCCCTCGGCAGGGCCACCCTCACAGATACGCAGTATTTT. The chain couples TRBV7-2 to TRBJ2-3; D perhaps matches TRBD1 (5 bases). The CDR3 totals 18 residues. The germline gives CDR1 SGHTA, CDR2 FQGNSA. With 3 bases removed from V and 2 bases from J, the gap between germline ends came to 21 bases.

The genes are TRBV5-1 and TRBJ1-5; no definite D call. This CDR3 comprises 14 residues. V was trimmed by 0 bases and J by 6 bases, leaving 10 bases between them. Looked up from germline, CDR1 is SGHRS and CDR2 is YFSETQ. The CDR3 nucleotides are TGCGCCAGCAGCTTGGAGACGGGAGGTCAGCCCCAGCATTTT. Its protein is CASSLETGGQPQHF. Full variable domain (rest looked up from reference TRBV5-1 and TRBJ1-5): KAGVTQTPRYLIKTRGQQVTLSCSPISGHRSVSWYQQTPGQGLQFLFEYFSETQRNKGNFPGRFSGRQFSNSRSEMNVSTLELGDSALYLCASSLETGGQPQHFGDGTRLSIL.

This clone was seen a handful of times. The chain combines TRBV5-1 with TRBJ1-5; D not resolved. The germline CDR1 and CDR2 sequences are SGHRS and YFSETQ. The CDR3 length is 15 residues. V dropped 0 bases and J dropped 1 base, with 8 bases sitting between them. The CDR3 nucleotides are TGCGCCAGCAGCTTGGCCGGGGAAAGCAATCAGCCCCAGCATTTT. This gives the protein CASSLAGESNQPQHF.

This clone was seen only once. Here the CDR3 reads CASGRQGSVSPLHF. CDR3 bases: TGTGCCAGCGGGCGACAGGGCTCTGTATCACCCCTCCACTTT. The chain couples TRBV7-9 to TRBJ1-6; 7 bases agree with TRBD1. V lost 8 bases, J lost 10 bases, and 11 bases stayed unmatched. This CDR3 has 14 amino acids. Germline CDR1 is SEHNR and CDR2 is FQNEAQ (reference sequence). The whole variable domain, filled in from reference TRBV7-9 and TRBJ1-6, reads DTGVSQNPRHKITKRGQNVTFRCDPISEHNRLYWYRQTLGQGPEFLTYFQNEAQLEKSRLLSDRFSAERPKGSFSTLEIQRTEQGDSAMYLCASGRQGSVSPLHFGNGTRLTVT.

There are a few counts of this clone. The chain carries TRBV7-2 and TRBJ1-5; TRBD1 matches 7 bases. The CDR3 contains 15 residues. Trimming took 4 bases from V and 7 from J; bases not matched to a gene: 10. Germline CDR1 reads SGHTA; CDR2 reads FQGNSA. The CDR3 loop is CASSSDRVGIQPQHF. The DNA for the CDR3 is TGTGCCAGCAGCTCTGACAGGGTCGGAATACAGCCCCAGCATTTT.

Worth noting for this clone: One junction end disagrees with the germline gene, perhaps due to a read error. V usage is TRBV14 and J usage is TRBJ2-1; D perhaps matches TRBD2 (6 bases). CDR3 length: 11 residues. CDR1 and CDR2 from the germline V gene are SGHDN and FVKESK. CDR3 sequence (DNA): TGTGCCAGCAGCCAAAGACTAGATCTGCTCTTC. Its protein product is CASSQRLDLLF.